These 18 T cell receptor beta chains were all obtained from the same sample, sequenced in a study of CD8+CD57+ T cells in acquired aplastic anemia. The template used for profiling TCR beta VDJ and CDR3 was genomic DNA. MiXCR, run by TCRdb on the reads, gives a single entry per CDR3 protein. In the table there are roughly 290,000 distinct CDR3 sequences, around three fifths of which are singletons. Sequencing was done on patients that had shown CD8+CD57+ cell expansion by flow cytometry. The sequenced sample was sorted CD4+, CD8+, or CD8+CD57+ T cells (not recorded which) from PBMCs. These receptors were taken from a human donor with aplastic anemia.

The chain couples TRBV7-2 to TRBJ2-1; 8 bases fit TRBD1. V lost 5 bases, J lost 4 bases, and 7 bases stayed unmatched. Germline V gene sequence: CDR1 SGHTA, CDR2 FQGNSA. The CDR3 has 15 residues. CDR3 nucleotides: TGTGCCAGCAGCCCCATGACAGGGGCGTACAATGAGCAGTTCTTC. Encoded protein: CASSPMTGAYNEQFF. Full variable domain (missing parts from reference TRBV7-2 and TRBJ2-1): GAGVSQSPSNKVTEKGKDVELRCDPISGHTALYWYRQSLGQGLEFLIYFQGNSAPDKSGLPSDRFSAERTGGSVSTLTIQRTQQEDSAVYLCASSPMTGAYNEQFFGPGTRLTVL.

The rearrangement links TRBV20-1 to TRBJ1-2, with 7 bases matching TRBD1. Trimming at V came to 1 base and at J to 2 bases, leaving 1 base not matched to a gene. The CDR3 contains 13 residues. Germline CDR1 and CDR2: DFQATT and SNEGSKA (reference sequence). The CDR3 sequence is CSARGDSNYGYTF. DNA for the CDR3: TGCAGTGCTAGAGGGGACAGCAACTATGGCTACACCTTC.

This clonotype occurred once. The chain links TRBV7-3 to TRBJ2-1; the D call may be TRBD1 or TRBD2 (5 bases each). The V end lost 4 bases, the J end lost 7 bases, and 17 bases lay between the germline ends. Germline CDR1 SGHTA, CDR2 FQGTGA. This CDR3 contains 15 residues. The CDR3 reads CASSSLGVGSNEQFF. CDR3 sequence (DNA): TGTGCCAGCAGCTCCTTGGGGGTGGGTTCGAATGAGCAGTTCTTC.

This clonotype appeared many times. One junction end disagrees with the germline gene, perhaps due to a read error. This chain uses TRBV7-8 with TRBJ2-2; 9 nucleotides agree with TRBD1. There are 15 residues in the CDR3. Germline CDR1 is SGHVS and CDR2 is FQNEAQ. CDR3 DNA: TGTGCCAGCAGCATGGGACAGGGTTACACCGGGGAGCCGTTTTTT. It translates to CASSMGQGYTGEPFF.

The gene calls are TRBV5-6 and TRBJ1-4; D is undetermined. The V gene's germline CDR1 is SGHDT and CDR2 YYEEEE. The V gene lost 2 bases and the J gene lost 2 bases, with 7 bases spanning the gap. This CDR3 has 14 amino acids. This chain's CDR3 is CASSFRRTNEKLFF. The CDR3 DNA sequence: TGTGCCAGCAGCTTTCGTCGGACTAATGAAAAACTGTTTTTT.

This clonotype was seen repeatedly, ten times or more. V gene TRBV11-3 combines with J gene TRBJ2-5; 7 bases fit TRBD2. V lost 0 bases to trimming and J lost 1 base; unmatched junction nucleotides: 2. Germline CDR1 and CDR2: SGHNT and YENEEA. The CDR3 length is 15 residues. The CDR3 sequence is CASSLEGLPQETQYF. The CDR3 nucleotides are TGTGCCAGCAGCTTAGAGGGACTACCCCAAGAGACCCAGTACTTC.

The chain has TRBV10-3 and TRBJ2-5; D not certain. With 4 bases removed from V and 2 bases from J, the gap between germline ends came to 2 bases. The CDR3 sequence is 11 residues long. The germline V gene has CDR1 ENHRY and CDR2 SYGVKD. CDR3 sequence reads: CAISVQETQYF. The DNA of the CDR3 is TGTGCCATCAGTGTACAAGAGACCCAGTACTTC.

This chain uses TRBV4-2 with TRBJ2-5; TRBD2 agrees at 9 bases. The J segment lost 1 base and the V segment lost 1 base, leaving 7 bases of the junction unmatched. CDR1 and CDR2 (germline): LGHNA, YNFKEQ. The CDR3 covers 17 residues. The CDR3 reads CASSQGAGGGPQETQYF. CDR3 bases: TGTGCCAGCAGCCAAGGCGCGGGGGGGGGCCCCCAAGAGACCCAGTACTTC.

The chain has TRBV7-3 and TRBJ1-5; a weak D match, TRBD1 (5 bases). Looked up from germline, CDR1 is SGHTA and CDR2 is FQGTGA. V gave up 3 bases and J gave up 0 bases, with 21 bases separating them. The CDR3 totals 19 residues. The CDR3 loop is CASSFAPQSQGDSNQPQHF. The CDR3 DNA follows: TGTGCCAGCAGCTTCGCTCCCCAGAGTCAGGGAGATAGCAATCAGCCCCAGCATTTT.

This clonotype was found many times. This chain joins TRBV6-1 and TRBJ1-2; D is perhaps TRBD1 (5 bases). The CDR3 extends over 13 amino acids. Trimming took off 2 bases at V and 3 bases at J, with 7 bases between the two ends. Per germline, CDR1 MNHNS and CDR2 SASEGT. CDR3 residues: CASSEKGYYGYTF. CDR3 in DNA: TGTGCCAGCAGTGAAAAGGGGTACTATGGCTACACCTTC.

Turning to this clonotype: An end of the junction does not agree with germline; a read error may underlie this. V and J are TRBV24-1 and TRBJ1-2; D may be TRBD1 (5 bases). CDR1 KGHDR and CDR2 SFDVKD come from the germline V gene. The CDR3 covers 15 residues. The CDR3 coding sequence is TGTGCCAGCAGTGAAGGGACCGGGAGCGTCTATGGCTACACCTTC. It codes for CASSEGTGSVYGYTF.

Turning to this clonotype: Likely a read error: the CDR3 ends without its conserved phenylalanine or tryptophan. This chain connects TRBV20-1 to TRBJ2-1; 8 bases fit TRBD2. The CDR3 loop spans 12 amino acids. The germline gives CDR1 DFQATT, CDR2 SNEGSKA (reference sequence). V gave up 3 bases and J gave up 9 bases; unmatched junction bases: 4. This chain's CDR3 is CSASGGGREQFL. The CDR3 nucleotides are TGCAGTGCTAGCGGCGGGGGGCGTGAGCAGTTCCTC.

The DNA of the CDR3 is TGTGCCAGCAGCGTAGGCGGCAGCGGCTACTATGGCTACACCTTC. Protein product: CASSVGGSGYYGYTF. This sequence joins TRBV9 and TRBJ1-2; D remains unclear. This CDR3 spans 15 amino acids. Germline assignment: CDR1 SGDLS and CDR2 YYNGEE. Trimming took 0 bases from V and 3 from J, leaving 12 bases between them.

The rearrangement links TRBV2 to TRBJ2-2; D might be TRBD2 (6 bases). The CDR3 has 15 residues. Per the germline V gene, CDR1 is SNHLY and CDR2 is FYNNEI. Trimming removed 5 bases at V and 5 bases at J, with 15 bases between. The CDR3 DNA sequence: TGTGCCAGCAGTTACGGGCGGGGAGGTACCGGGGAGCTGTTTTTT. Translated: CASSYGRGGTGELFF.

The chain is built from TRBV19 and TRBJ1-5, with D maybe TRBD1 (6 bases). The CDR3 contains 16 residues. In germline, CDR1 is LNHDA, CDR2 SQIVND (reference sequence). V dropped 5 bases and J dropped 0 bases, with 14 bases sitting between them. Written as DNA, the CDR3 is TGTGCCAGTAGTGAAAATGGGGACATTAGCAATCAGCCCCAGCATTTT. Translation gives CASSENGDISNQPQHF.

This clonotype was counted only a few times. V gene TRBV11-2 combines with J gene TRBJ2-7; 7 nucleotides agree with TRBD2. Germline assignment: CDR1 SGHAT and CDR2 FQNNGV. This CDR3 contains 12 residues. After removal of 5 bases from V and 5 bases from J, the junction contained 3 bases not matched to a gene. The CDR3 DNA is TGTGCCAGCAGCCGGGAGGCGGACGAGCAGTACTTC. This translates into CASSREADEQYF.

The CDR3 is CASSWTGYNSPLHF. CDR3 nucleotides: TGTGCCAGCAGCTGGACAGGGTATAATTCACCCCTCCACTTT. The chain has TRBV12-3 or TRBV12-4 and TRBJ1-6; 8 positions agree with TRBD1. V lost 6 bases to trimming and J lost 4 bases; unmatched junction nucleotides: 2. CDR3 length: 14 amino acids.

The rearrangement links TRBV2 to TRBJ2-7; 7 bases are a match to TRBD2. This CDR3 is 12 amino acids long. CDR1 and CDR2 from the germline V gene are SNHLY and FYNNEI. V was clipped by 6 bases and J by 5 bases; unmatched bases: 4. Written as DNA, the CDR3 is TGTGCCAGCAGGCCCCGGGGGGACGAGCAGTACTTC. It is translated as CASRPRGDEQYF.